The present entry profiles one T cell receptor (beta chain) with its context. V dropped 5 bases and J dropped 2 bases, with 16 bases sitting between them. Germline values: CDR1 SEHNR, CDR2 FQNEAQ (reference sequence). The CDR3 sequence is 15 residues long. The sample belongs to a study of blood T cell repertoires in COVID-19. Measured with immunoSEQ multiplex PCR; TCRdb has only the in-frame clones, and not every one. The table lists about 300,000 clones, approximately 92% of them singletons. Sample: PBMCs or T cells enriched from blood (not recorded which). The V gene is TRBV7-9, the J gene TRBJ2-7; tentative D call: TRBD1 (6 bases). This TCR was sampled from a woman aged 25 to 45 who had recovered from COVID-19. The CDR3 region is CASSPETGRTYEQYF. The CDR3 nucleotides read TGTGCCAGCAGCCCCGAAACAGGGCGAACCTACGAGCAGTACTTC.